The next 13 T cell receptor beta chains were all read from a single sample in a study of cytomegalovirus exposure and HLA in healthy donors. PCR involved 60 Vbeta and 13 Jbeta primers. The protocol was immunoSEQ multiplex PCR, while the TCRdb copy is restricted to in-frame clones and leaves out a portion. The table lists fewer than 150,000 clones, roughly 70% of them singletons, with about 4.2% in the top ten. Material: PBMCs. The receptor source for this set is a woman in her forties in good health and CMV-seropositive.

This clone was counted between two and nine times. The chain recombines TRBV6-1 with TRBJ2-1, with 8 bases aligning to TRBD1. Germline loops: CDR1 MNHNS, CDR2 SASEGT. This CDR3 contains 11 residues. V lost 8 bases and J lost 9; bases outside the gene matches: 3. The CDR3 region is CASQGAIEQFF. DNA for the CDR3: TGTGCCAGCCAGGGGGCTATTGAGCAGTTCTTC.

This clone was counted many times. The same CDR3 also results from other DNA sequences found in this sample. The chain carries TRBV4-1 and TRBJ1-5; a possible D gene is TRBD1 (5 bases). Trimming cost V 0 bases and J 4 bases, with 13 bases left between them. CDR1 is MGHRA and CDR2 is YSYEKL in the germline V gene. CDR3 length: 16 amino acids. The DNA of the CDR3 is TGCGCCAGCAGCCAAGACGGGGGGTTCGGGAATCAGCCCCAGCATTTT. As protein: CASSQDGGFGNQPQHF.

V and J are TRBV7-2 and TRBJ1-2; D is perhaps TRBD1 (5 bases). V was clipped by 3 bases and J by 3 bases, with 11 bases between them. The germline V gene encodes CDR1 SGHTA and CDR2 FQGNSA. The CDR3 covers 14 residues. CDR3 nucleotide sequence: TGTGCCAGCAGCTTCCTTGGCAGGGACTATGGCTACACCTTC. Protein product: CASSFLGRDYGYTF.

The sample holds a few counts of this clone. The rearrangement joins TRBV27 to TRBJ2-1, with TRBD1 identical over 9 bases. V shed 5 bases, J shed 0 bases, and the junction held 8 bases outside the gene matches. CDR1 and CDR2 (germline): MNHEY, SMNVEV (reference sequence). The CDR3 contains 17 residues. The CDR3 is CASSPGTGFSSYNEQFF. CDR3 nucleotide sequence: TGTGCCAGCAGTCCCGGGACAGGGTTTAGCTCCTACAATGAGCAGTTCTTC.

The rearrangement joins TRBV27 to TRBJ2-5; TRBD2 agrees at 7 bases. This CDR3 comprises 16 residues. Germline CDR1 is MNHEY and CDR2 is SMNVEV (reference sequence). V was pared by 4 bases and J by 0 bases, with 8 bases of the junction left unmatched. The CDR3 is CASSSRLRGDQETQYF. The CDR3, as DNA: TGTGCCAGCAGTTCGCGCCTCCGGGGGGACCAAGAGACCCAGTACTTC.

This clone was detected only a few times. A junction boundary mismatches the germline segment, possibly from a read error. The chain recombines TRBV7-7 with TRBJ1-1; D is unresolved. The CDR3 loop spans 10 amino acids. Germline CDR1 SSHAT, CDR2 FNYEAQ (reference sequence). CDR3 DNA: TGTGCTAGCAGCTGGGAGATGGCTTTCTTT. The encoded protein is CASSWEMAFF.

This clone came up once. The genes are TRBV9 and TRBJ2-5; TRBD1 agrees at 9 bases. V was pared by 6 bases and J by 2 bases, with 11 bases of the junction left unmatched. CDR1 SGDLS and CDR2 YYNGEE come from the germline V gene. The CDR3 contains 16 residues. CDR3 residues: CASTRSTGGYQETQYF. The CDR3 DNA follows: TGTGCCAGCACCAGGAGTACAGGGGGCTATCAAGAGACCCAGTACTTC.

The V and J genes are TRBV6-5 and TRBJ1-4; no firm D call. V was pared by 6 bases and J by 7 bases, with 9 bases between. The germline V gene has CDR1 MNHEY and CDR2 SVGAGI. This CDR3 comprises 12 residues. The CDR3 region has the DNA TGTGCCAGCAGCCAGTTTGGTGAAAAACTGTTTTTT. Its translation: CASSQFGEKLFF.

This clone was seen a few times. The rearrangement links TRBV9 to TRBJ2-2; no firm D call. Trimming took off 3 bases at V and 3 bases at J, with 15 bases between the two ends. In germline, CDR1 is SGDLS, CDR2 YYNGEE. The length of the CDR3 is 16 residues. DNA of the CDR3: TGTGCCAGCAGCGGACCTATAACAGCCGACACCGGGGAGCTGTTTTTT. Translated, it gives CASSGPITADTGELFF.

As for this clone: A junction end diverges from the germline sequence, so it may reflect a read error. This CDR3 is CASSLDSGERTQYF. The CDR3 coding sequence is TGTGCTAGCAGCTTAGATAGCGGGGAACGGACCCAGTACTTC. The V and J genes are TRBV7-7 and TRBJ2-5; 8 bases agree with TRBD2. The germline V gene encodes CDR1 SSHAT and CDR2 FNYEAQ (reference sequence). There are 14 residues in the CDR3.

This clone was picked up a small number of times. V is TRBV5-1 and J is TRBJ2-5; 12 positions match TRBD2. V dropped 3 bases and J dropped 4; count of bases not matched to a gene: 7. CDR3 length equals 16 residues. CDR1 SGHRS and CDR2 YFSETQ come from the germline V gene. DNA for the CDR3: TGCGCCAGCAGCTCCGCCCCGGGACTAGCGGGAGAGACCCAGTACTTC. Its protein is CASSSAPGLAGETQYF.

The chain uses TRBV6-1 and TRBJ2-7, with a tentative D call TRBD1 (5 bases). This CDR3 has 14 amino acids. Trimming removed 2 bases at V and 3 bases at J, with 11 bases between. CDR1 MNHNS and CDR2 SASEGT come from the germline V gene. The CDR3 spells CASSEQGLNYEQYF. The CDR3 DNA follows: TGTGCCAGCAGTGAACAGGGCCTAAACTACGAGCAGTACTTC.

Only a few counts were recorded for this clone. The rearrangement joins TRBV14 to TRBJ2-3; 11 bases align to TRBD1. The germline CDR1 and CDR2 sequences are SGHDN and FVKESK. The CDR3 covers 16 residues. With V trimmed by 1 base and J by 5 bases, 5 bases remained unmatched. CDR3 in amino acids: CASSQAGQGGQDTQYF. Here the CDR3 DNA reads TGTGCCAGCAGCCAAGCGGGACAGGGGGGACAAGATACGCAGTATTTT.